This TCR beta chain appears in the sequencing data of a study of blood T cell repertoires in COVID-19. Looking at the study overall: The cDNA or gDNA used as material had been derived from T cells, B-cell-depleted T cells, or PBMCs.

Germline V gene data show CDR1 as SNHLY and CDR2 as FYNNEI. V was clipped by 4 bases and J by 2 bases; unmatched bases: 5. The CDR3 runs 16 residues. Study processing details: Amplification of reference gene primers provided the estimated nucleated cell counts. TCRdb's table, derived via immunoSEQ multiplex PCR, lists solely in-frame clones and lacks some. D and trimming were read from the DNA, whereas the V and J calls and clone size are those reported in that table. The data contain about 200,000 clones, more than 70% of them seen just once; the ten biggest clones take up 5% to 7%. The rearrangement uses TRBV2 and TRBJ2-3; 11 bases line up with TRBD2. The source material was PBMCs or T cells enriched from blood (not recorded which). The TCR was taken from a man aged 40-49 years with acute COVID-19. The CDR3 sequence: CASSAGTSGPTDTQYF. DNA of the CDR3: TGTGCCAGCAGTGCCGGGACTAGCGGCCCCACAGATACGCAGTATTTT.